This TCR beta chain was recovered during a study of T-cell reconstitution after alpha-beta-depleted transplantation in children. This clonotype occurred a few times. What it binds is not known. The authors prepared the TCRbeta library with unique molecular identifiers. TCRdb passed the PCR reads through MiXCR, listing each CDR3 protein once. The profile covers 900,000 or so distinct CDR3 sequences, with roughly 15% appearing a single time and about 4.6% taken by the ten largest. After removal of 9 bases from V and 7 bases from J, the junction contained 10 bases not matched to a gene. In germline, CDR1 is SNHLY, CDR2 FYNNEI. The CDR3 has 13 residues. Findings and limits, study-wide: Some patients' high day-60 TCRbeta diversity was attributed to recipient cells surviving conditioning. At one year after transplant, newly produced T cells mostly accounted for T-cell counts and diversity. Reports say that about two months after transplant, the alpha-beta T cells came out of several hundred graft clones that had expanded.

This specimen consisted of PBMCs, mostly from graft donor cells, obtained 360 days after TCRalphabeta/CD19-depleted stem cell transplant. This TCR came from a male patient between 10 and 17 years old who had a stem cell transplant for acute lymphoblastic leukemia, so the T cells may come from the graft donor. V gene TRBV2 combines with J gene TRBJ2-7; 9 bases fit TRBD1. The CDR3: CARQGAYKREQYF. The DNA for the CDR3 is TGTGCCAGACAGGGGGCGTACAAAAGAGAGCAGTACTTC.